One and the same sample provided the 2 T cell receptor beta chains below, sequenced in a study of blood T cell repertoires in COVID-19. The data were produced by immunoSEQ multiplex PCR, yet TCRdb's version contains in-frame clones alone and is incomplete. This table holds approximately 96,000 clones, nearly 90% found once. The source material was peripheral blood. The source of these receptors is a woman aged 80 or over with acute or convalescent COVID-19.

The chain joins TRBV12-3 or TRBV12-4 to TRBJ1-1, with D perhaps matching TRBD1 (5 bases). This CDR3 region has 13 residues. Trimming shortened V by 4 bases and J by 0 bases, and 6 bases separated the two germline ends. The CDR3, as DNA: TGTGCCAGCAGTTGGGGCGTGAACACTGAAGCTTTCTTT. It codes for CASSWGVNTEAFF.

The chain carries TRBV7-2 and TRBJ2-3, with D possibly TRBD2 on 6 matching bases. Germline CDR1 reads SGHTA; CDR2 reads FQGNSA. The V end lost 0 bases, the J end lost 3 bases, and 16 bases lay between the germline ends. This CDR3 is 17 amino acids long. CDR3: CASSLAVAAGGTDTQYF. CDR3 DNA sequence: TGTGCCAGCAGCTTAGCGGTCGCAGCGGGCGGAACAGATACGCAGTATTTT.